Sequencing of this T cell receptor (beta chain) was carried out in a study of T cells in Graves' hyperthyroidism and ophthalmopathy. Regarding the study as a whole: Separating ophthalmopathy from stable hyperthyroidism was achieved by a 13 V-J model.

Template material for amplifying TCR beta CDR3 regions consisted of RNA transcripts. TCR CDR3 underwent first-round RT-PCR with the HTBI primer set. One entry per CDR3 protein results from TCRdb running MiXCR on the multiplex PCR reads. This table holds about 360,000 distinct CDR3 sequences, 20% to 30% found once. For Graves' hyperthyroidism to be stable, ophthalmopathy could not progress within 18 months. PBMCs were collected from a roughly 10 ml volume of fresh peripheral blood. With respect to this clonotype: Its specificity is unknown. A read error is likely, as this CDR3 ends without the conserved phenylalanine or tryptophan.

The CDR3 totals 16 residues. V was pared by 5 bases and J by 0 bases, with 15 bases between. Germline V gene lookup returns CDR1 SNHLY and CDR2 FYNNEI. The chain couples TRBV2 to TRBJ2-3; D is possibly TRBD2 (6 bases). The sequence came from a man aged 50 to 60 with Graves' hyperthyroidism. The sample taken for sequencing was blood. The CDR3 nucleotides read TGTGCCAGCAGTTCCCTCGGGGGACCTAGCACAGATACGCAGTATGTT. Encoded protein: CASSSLGGPSTDTQYV.